This entry lists 14 T cell receptor beta chains sequenced from one sample in a study of CD8 T cells in Susac syndrome. Random hexamers were used to reverse transcribe 0.5 to 1 ug of RNA. TCRdb passed the immunoSEQ multiplex PCR reads through MiXCR, listing each CDR3 protein once. The sample holds around 180,000 distinct CDR3 sequences; 85% to 95% are singletons and the top ten take approximately 0.11%. The specimen was CD4+ T cells from PBMCs. These receptors all come from a human donor with Susac syndrome.

This clonotype was observed a single time. The V gene is TRBV30, the J gene TRBJ1-1; D unresolved. The CDR3 totals 15 residues. Germline CDR1 GTSNPN, CDR2 SVGIG (reference sequence). The germline V and J ends were trimmed by 1 base and 1 base, with 13 bases remaining between them. The CDR3, as DNA: TGTGCCTGGAGTGCCCCTAAAATAAGGAACACTGAAGCTTTCTTT. Its translation: CAWSAPKIRNTEAFF.

V is TRBV11-2 and J is TRBJ1-1; no reliable D call. From germline, CDR1 is SGHAT and CDR2 FQNNGV. V was trimmed by 6 bases and J by 7 bases, leaving 9 bases between them. The CDR3 extends over 11 amino acids. CDR3 in amino acids: CASSLYNEAFF. CDR3 DNA sequence: TGTGCCAGCAGTCTTTATAATGAAGCTTTCTTT. Supplemented by reference TRBV11-2 and TRBJ1-1, the full variable domain reads EAGVAQSPRYKIIEKRQSVAFWCNPISGHATLYWYQQILGQGPKLLIQFQNNGVVDDSQLPKDRFSAERLKGVDSTLKIQPAKLEDSAVYLCASSLYNEAFFGQGTRLTVV.

Here the CDR3 reads CSVVRGFTSGGTDTQYF. For the CDR3, the DNA is TGCAGCGTTGTCAGGGGGTTTACTAGCGGAGGCACAGATACGCAGTATTTT. The rearrangement links TRBV29-1 to TRBJ2-3; the D gene is possibly TRBD2 (8 bases). CDR3 length equals 17 residues. Trimming took off 4 bases at V and 1 base at J, with 21 bases between the two ends. The germline V gene encodes CDR1 SQVTM and CDR2 ANQGSEA.

This rearrangement joins TRBV25-1 to TRBJ2-7; maybe TRBD1 (6 bases). Germline V gives CDR1 MGHDK, CDR2 SYGVNS. V gave up 3 bases and J gave up 6 bases, with 18 bases separating them. The CDR3 has 15 amino acids. CDR3 residues: CASSDPARGKAEQYF. CDR3 in DNA: TGTGCCAGCAGTGACCCCGCCAGGGGCAAGGCCGAGCAGTACTTC.

This clonotype has just one count. V gene TRBV18 combines with J gene TRBJ1-5; D may be TRBD1 (6 bases). CDR3 length: 13 residues. In germline, CDR1 is KGHSH, CDR2 LQKENI. Deletions cut 9 bases from V and 3 bases from J, with 12 bases between. CDR3 coding DNA: TGTGCCAGTGGGGGGGACAACAATCAGCCCCAGCATTTT. Translation: CASGGDNNQPQHF.

The chain is built from TRBV10-3 and TRBJ1-5, with no clear D. Trimming took off 4 bases at V and 5 bases at J, with 12 bases between the two ends. The CDR3 contains 14 residues. Germline-derived CDR1 and CDR2 are ENHRY and SYGVKD. The CDR3 loop is CAISGTGKHQPQHF. As DNA, the CDR3 is TGTGCCATCAGTGGGACCGGGAAGCATCAGCCCCAGCATTTT.

The chain recombines TRBV5-4 with TRBJ2-2; 8 bases align to TRBD1. CDR3 length: 15 amino acids. The V gene end was trimmed by 0 bases and the J gene end by 7 bases; junction bases not matched to a gene: 5. The germline V gene encodes CDR1 SGHNT and CDR2 YYREEE (reference sequence). The CDR3 DNA reads TGTGCCAGCAGCTTGGACAGGGGGGTGAACGGGGAGCTGTTTTTT. Protein product: CASSLDRGVNGELFF.

The chain has TRBV12-3 or TRBV12-4 and TRBJ2-5; no definite D call. The CDR3 is made up of 13 amino acids. Trimming left V 3 bases short and J 2 bases short, with 7 bases between. The CDR3 sequence: CASSFGRQETQYF. The CDR3 bases are TGTGCCAGCAGTTTCGGCAGACAAGAGACCCAGTACTTC.

The CDR3 DNA follows: TGCAGCGCTTGGGGACAGGGCTTAAATGGCTACACCTTC. Its protein is CSAWGQGLNGYTF. The genes are TRBV29-1 and TRBJ1-2; 9 positions agree with TRBD1. In germline, CDR1 is SQVTM, CDR2 ANQGSEA. This CDR3 is 13 amino acids long. After removal of 7 bases from V and 6 bases from J, the junction contained 9 bases not matched to a gene.

V is TRBV3-1 and J is TRBJ2-7, with 7 bases aligning to TRBD1. V trimming: 2 bases; J trimming: 7 bases; junction bases outside the gene matches: 17. CDR1 LGHDT and CDR2 YNNKEL come from the germline V gene (reference sequence). This CDR3 contains 17 residues. The CDR3: CASSQIKEQGSGREQYF. The CDR3 coding sequence is TGTGCCAGCAGCCAAATCAAGGAACAGGGGTCTGGAAGGGAGCAGTACTTC.

The rearrangement joins TRBV5-4 to TRBJ2-2; 9 bases fit TRBD1. Trimming at V came to 4 bases and at J to 5 bases, leaving 6 bases not matched to a gene. The CDR3 sequence is 15 residues long. Germline V gene data show CDR1 as SGHNT and CDR2 as YYREEE (reference sequence). The chain's CDR3 is CASSPGTGRTGELFF. CDR3 coding DNA: TGTGCCAGCAGCCCCGGGACAGGGAGAACCGGGGAGCTGTTTTTT.

V is TRBV20-1 and J is TRBJ2-3, with 8 positions matching TRBD1. Germline values: CDR1 DFQATT, CDR2 SNEGSKA (reference sequence). The V segment lost 6 bases and the J segment 3 bases; nucleotides outside the gene matches: 5. The CDR3 totals 13 residues. The CDR3 region has the DNA TGCAGTGCACGGGACAGGTTTACAGATACGCAGTATTTT. As protein: CSARDRFTDTQYF.

J is TRBJ2-1 and V is TRBV9, with D unclear. This CDR3 comprises 15 residues. Germline V gene sequence: CDR1 SGDLS, CDR2 YYNGEE. Trimming shortened V by 0 bases and J by 6 bases, and 13 bases separated the two germline ends. CDR3 protein: CASSVASQASNEQFF. CDR3 bases: TGTGCCAGCAGCGTAGCTTCCCAGGCAAGCAATGAGCAGTTCTTC.

The V call is TRBV28, the J call TRBJ1-5, with TRBD1 identical over 9 bases. The germline gives CDR1 MDHEN, CDR2 SYDVKM. This CDR3 is built from 16 residues. V lost 6 bases, J lost 4 bases, and 10 bases stayed unmatched. The CDR3 DNA is TGTGCCAGCAGCACTCCCACAGGGGGCGCGAATCAGCCCCAGCATTTT. Amino acids: CASSTPTGGANQPQHF.